What follows are 23 T cell receptor beta chains derived from one specimen sequenced in a study of spatial heterogeneity in lung cancer. A single record per CDR3 protein comes from TCRdb applying MiXCR to the 5' RACE reads. Of about 16,000 distinct CDR3 sequences listed, approximately 6% are singletons. Sample time point: blood at routine non-recurrence follow-up after resection. This specimen was PBMCs, taken at follow-up. These receptors were collected from a male donor with early-stage non-small cell lung cancer.

This clonotype was picked up many times. V usage is TRBV11-2 and J usage is TRBJ2-3; D is unresolved. Trimming shortened V by 3 bases and J by 1 base, and 5 bases separated the two germline ends. Looked up from germline, CDR1 is SGHAT and CDR2 is FQNNGV. The CDR3 extends over 13 amino acids. The CDR3 nucleotides read TGTGCCAGCAGCTTCCGGGGCACAGATACGCAGTATTTT. Translation gives CASSFRGTDTQYF. The full variable domain, in which reference TRBV11-2 and TRBJ2-3 provide the parts outside the CDR3, is EAGVAQSPRYKIIEKRQSVAFWCNPISGHATLYWYQQILGQGPKLLIQFQNNGVVDDSQLPKDRFSAERLKGVDSTLKIQPAKLEDSAVYLCASSFRGTDTQYFGPGTRLTVL.

This clonotype was picked up many times. The chain joins TRBV19 to TRBJ2-3; 10 bases match TRBD2. The CDR3 totals 18 residues. The junction had 14 bases not matched to a gene; V was cut back by 5 bases and J by 3 bases. Germline values: CDR1 LNHDA, CDR2 SQIVND (reference sequence). DNA for the CDR3: TGTGCCAGTAGTGTCAAGTGGTCAGCGGGAGGGCCAACAGATACGCAGTATTTT. Encoded protein: CASSVKWSAGGPTDTQYF.

There are many counts of this clonotype. The gene calls are TRBV5-4 and TRBJ2-2; TRBD1 agrees at 10 bases. V gave up 3 bases and J gave up 5 bases; unmatched junction bases: 4. The CDR3 has 15 residues. Germline V CDR1 and CDR2: SGHNT, YYREEE (reference sequence). CDR3: CASSSGTGETGELFF. CDR3 sequence (DNA): TGTGCCAGCAGCTCGGGGACAGGGGAAACCGGGGAGCTGTTTTTT.

This clonotype was recorded many times. This rearrangement joins TRBV27 to TRBJ1-1, with 8 bases fitting TRBD1. CDR3 length: 15 amino acids. CDR1 is MNHEY, CDR2 SMNVEV, per germline (reference sequence). V lost 5 bases and J lost 4; bases outside the gene matches: 9. CDR3: CASSPRQGRGTEAFF. CDR3 bases: TGTGCCAGCAGTCCCAGACAGGGGAGGGGCACTGAAGCTTTCTTT.

This clonotype was found many times. The V call is TRBV28, the J call TRBJ2-1; D uncertain. Germline lookup yields CDR1 MDHEN and CDR2 SYDVKM. V lost 6 bases and J lost 4, with 7 bases in between. The CDR3 runs to 12 residues. In nucleotides, the CDR3 is TGTGCCAGCAGGCCAAGATACAATGAGCAGTTCTTC. Protein product: CASRPRYNEQFF.

This clonotype is termed medium-sized. J is TRBJ2-7 and V is TRBV20-1; D unresolved. This CDR3 is 12 amino acids long. The germline gives CDR1 DFQATT, CDR2 SNEGSKA (reference sequence). V was cut by 0 bases and J by 2 bases, with 5 bases left in between. The CDR3 DNA follows: TGCAGTGCTAGAGATCTTACCTACGAGCAGTACTTC. Translating it yields CSARDLTYEQYF.

This clonotype was detected ten times or more. V and J are TRBV7-3 and TRBJ2-6, with a possible D match to TRBD1 (6 bases). The CDR3 contains 16 residues. CDR1 is SGHTA and CDR2 is FQGTGA in the germline V gene. V was clipped by 5 bases and J by 0 bases, with 11 bases between them. CDR3 DNA: TGTGCCAGCAGCCAAACAGGGTTCTCTGGGGCCAACGTCCTGACTTTC. Residues: CASSQTGFSGANVLTF.

This clonotype was recorded many times. J is TRBJ2-1 and V is TRBV24-1, with D uncertain. V was trimmed by 0 bases and J by 7 bases, leaving 9 bases between them. The CDR3 loop spans 14 amino acids. Per germline, CDR1 KGHDR and CDR2 SFDVKD. The CDR3 protein is CATSDLRGKNEQFF. The CDR3, as DNA: TGTGCCACCAGTGATTTGCGTGGGAAAAATGAGCAGTTCTTC.

This clonotype was recorded many times. The rearrangement links TRBV2 to TRBJ2-5; no definite D call. This CDR3 is 11 amino acids long. Germline assignment: CDR1 SNHLY and CDR2 FYNNEI. V dropped 7 bases and J dropped 5 bases, with 8 bases sitting between them. CDR3 residues: CASTGWETQYF. The CDR3 nucleotides read TGTGCCAGCACGGGCTGGGAGACCCAGTACTTC.

This clonotype was seen at least ten times. V gene TRBV11-2 combines with J gene TRBJ1-6; D call uncertain. This CDR3 comprises 12 residues. Germline values: CDR1 SGHAT, CDR2 FQNNGV. V shed 5 bases and J shed 9 bases, with 8 bases lying between them. CDR3 in amino acids: CASSPVGSPLHF. The CDR3 DNA reads TGTGCCAGCAGCCCCGTCGGTTCACCCCTCCACTTT.

The chain recombines TRBV7-9 with TRBJ2-1, with D maybe TRBD2 (5 bases). Germline loops: CDR1 SEHNR, CDR2 FQNEAQ (reference sequence). The CDR3 is 14 amino acids. With 7 bases removed from V and 8 bases from J, the gap between germline ends came to 18 bases. CDR3: CASTRRGPDDEQFF. The CDR3 nucleotides read TGTGCCAGCACCCGGCGAGGGCCGGACGATGAGCAGTTCTTC.

There are many counts of this clonotype. J is TRBJ2-7 and V is TRBV7-2, with D possibly being TRBD1 (6 bases). This CDR3 is 12 amino acids long. The V gene lost 5 bases and the J gene lost 9 bases, with 14 bases spanning the gap. Germline V CDR1 and CDR2: SGHTA, FQGNSA. The CDR3 here is CASSQPRGWQYF. For the CDR3, the DNA is TGTGCCAGCAGCCAGCCCAGGGGATGGCAGTACTTC.

This clonotype is termed medium-sized. V is TRBV29-1 and J is TRBJ2-1, with D tentatively TRBD1 (6 bases). The V gene lost 3 bases and the J gene lost 9 bases, with 15 bases spanning the gap. Germline assignment: CDR1 SQVTM and CDR2 ANQGSEA. The CDR3 runs 13 residues. The CDR3 reads CSVEAGVDAEQFF. CDR3 DNA: TGCAGCGTTGAGGCAGGGGTTGACGCTGAGCAGTTCTTC.

This clonotype has a count of ten or more. Here the CDR3 DNA reads TGTGCCAGCAGCGCACAGACAGGGGGCGATTCACCCCTCCACTTT. It is translated as CASSAQTGGDSPLHF. The rearrangement uses TRBV7-8 and TRBJ1-6, with 10 positions matching TRBD1. Germline V gene lookup returns CDR1 SGHVS and CDR2 FQNEAQ. V shed 5 bases and J 8 bases; nucleotides not matched to a gene: 6. CDR3 length: 15 amino acids.

This clonotype counts as medium-sized. The chain carries TRBV28 and TRBJ2-7; 9 positions agree with TRBD1. Looked up from germline, CDR1 is MDHEN and CDR2 is SYDVKM. Unmatched junction bases numbered 11, after V lost 5 bases and J lost 9 bases. The CDR3 runs to 14 residues. CDR3 bases: TGTGCCAGCAGTACCGGACAGGGGTCTATCGGGCAGTACTTC. Translating gives CASSTGQGSIGQYF.

In this sample, this clonotype turned up many times. V is TRBV2 and J is TRBJ1-1; possible D gene TRBD1, 6 bases. The V end was cut by 5 bases, the J end by 7 bases, with 8 bases between. The CDR3 loop spans 11 amino acids. Germline lookup yields CDR1 SNHLY and CDR2 FYNNEI. CDR3 protein: CASSTTGEAFF. The CDR3 bases are TGTGCCAGCAGTACGACAGGTGAAGCTTTCTTT.

The sample holds many counts of this clonotype. This chain uses TRBV4-1 with TRBJ2-2; 9 positions match TRBD2. The CDR3 is made up of 17 amino acids. CDR1 is MGHRA, CDR2 YSYEKL, per germline. The V gene end was trimmed by 4 bases and the J gene end by 1 base; junction bases not matched to a gene: 7. This CDR3 reads CASSLETSGRNTGELFF. The CDR3 coding sequence is TGCGCCAGCAGCCTCGAGACTAGCGGTCGGAACACCGGGGAGCTGTTTTTT.

The CDR3 bases are TGTGCCAGCAGCTTGGCGGGGGGCGTTGGCACAGATACGCAGTATTTT. Translated, it gives CASSLAGGVGTDTQYF. The rearrangement joins TRBV5-5 to TRBJ2-3, with D possibly matching TRBD2 (7 bases). The V end was cut by 0 bases, the J end by 1 base, with 12 bases between. This CDR3 is built from 16 residues. CDR1 is SGHKS and CDR2 is YYEKEE in the germline V gene (reference sequence).

This clonotype was counted ten times or more. V gene TRBV4-3 combines with J gene TRBJ2-1, with a tentative D call TRBD1 (6 bases). V was trimmed by 0 bases and J by 0 bases, leaving 12 bases between them. Per the germline V gene, CDR1 is LGHNA and CDR2 is YSLEER. The CDR3 runs 17 residues. The DNA for the CDR3 is TGCGCCAGCAGCCAAGATCAGGGGTTTAGCTCCTACAATGAGCAGTTCTTC. Encoded protein: CASSQDQGFSSYNEQFF.

The V call is TRBV4-3, the J call TRBJ1-1, with 9 bases that match TRBD1. This CDR3 is built from 15 residues. Germline assignment: CDR1 LGHNA and CDR2 YSLEER. V lost 4 bases, J lost 9 bases, and 12 bases stayed unmatched. The CDR3: CASSRHTTGGTKAFF. DNA for the CDR3: TGCGCCAGCAGCCGTCATACGACAGGGGGTACTAAAGCTTTCTTT.

There are many counts of this clonotype. The rearrangement joins TRBV20-1 to TRBJ2-4; no reliable D call. From germline, CDR1 is DFQATT and CDR2 SNEGSKA (reference sequence). Trimming removed 6 bases from V and 3 bases from J, with 18 bases in between. The CDR3 spans 15 residues. This chain's CDR3 is CSAIKPQVFKNIQYF. Written as DNA, the CDR3 is TGCAGTGCCATTAAACCCCAGGTTTTCAAAAACATTCAGTACTTC.

The chain uses TRBV7-8 and TRBJ2-3; D remains unclear. This CDR3 contains 13 residues. CDR1 and CDR2 from the germline V gene are SGHVS and FQNEAQ. Trimming took off 5 bases at V and 5 bases at J, with 11 bases between the two ends. The CDR3 nucleotides read TGTGCCAGCAGCGACACCAACTTAGATACGCAGTATTTT. This translates into CASSDTNLDTQYF.

This clonotype was detected ten times or more. CDR3 region: CASSLDPSGRAQYF. CDR3 bases: TGTGCCAGCAGCTTAGACCCTAGCGGGAGAGCGCAGTATTTT. The V gene is TRBV7-2, the J gene TRBJ2-3; 10 nucleotides agree with TRBD2. Germline V gene data show CDR1 as SGHTA and CDR2 as FQGNSA. Trimming removed 1 base from V and 10 bases from J; junction bases left unmatched: 5. CDR3 length: 14 residues.